This T cell receptor (beta chain) was captured in a study of regulatory T cells in long-lasting Graves disease. Building the TCR beta libraries relied on iRepertoire HTBI primers, and CDR3 regions underwent Arm-PCR. TCRdb re-analysed the multiplex PCR reads in MiXCR, keeping a single row per CDR3 protein. The sample contains about 660,000 distinct CDR3 sequences, about 30% of which appear only once. Described time point: persistent/refractory GD, antithyroid drugs over 5 years with positive TRAb. TCR sequences were obtained from RNA taken from PBMCs. This CDR3 contains 14 residues. The ends were cut back, 3 bases at V and 4 bases at J, with 11 bases in the middle. Germline loops: CDR1 SGDLS, CDR2 YYNGEE.

The clonotype originates from a female donor with Graves disease. The chain uses TRBV9 and TRBJ1-5, with D possibly being TRBD1 (5 bases). Material: peripheral blood mononuclear cells (PBMCs), obtained when the disease was refractory, from a patient treated with antithyroid drugs. The CDR3 protein is CASSAGTANQPQHF. The CDR3 DNA sequence: TGTGCCAGCAGCGCCGGGACCGCTAATCAGCCCCAGCATTTT.